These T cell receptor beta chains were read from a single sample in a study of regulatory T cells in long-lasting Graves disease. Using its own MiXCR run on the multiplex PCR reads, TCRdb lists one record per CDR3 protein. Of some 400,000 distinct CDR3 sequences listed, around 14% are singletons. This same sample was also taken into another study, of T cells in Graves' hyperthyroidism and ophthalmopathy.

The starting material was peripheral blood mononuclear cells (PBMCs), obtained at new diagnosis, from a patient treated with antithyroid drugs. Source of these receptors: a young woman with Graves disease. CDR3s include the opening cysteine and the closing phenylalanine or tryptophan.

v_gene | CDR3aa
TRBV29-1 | CSALPTGASYEQYF
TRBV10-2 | CASAINYEQYF
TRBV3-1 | CASSRVGGRGHNSPLHF
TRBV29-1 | CSVEKDFGYTF
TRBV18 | CASSPGGQAYEQYF
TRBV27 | CASSSQGRVELFF
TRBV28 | CASSSQGGDTEAFF
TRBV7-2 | CASSSRTFTEAFF
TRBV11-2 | CASSYLGLAGETQYF
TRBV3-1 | CASSQGRDLRDQPQHF
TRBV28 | CASRLDGSYGYTF
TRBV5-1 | CASSLGGTSIFEQFF
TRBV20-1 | CSASRAADTQYF
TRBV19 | CASTDWTAYNEQFF
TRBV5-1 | CASRAGPGNQPQHF
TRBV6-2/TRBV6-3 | CASRRPGIYNEQFF
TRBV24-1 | CATSDLPGTGELFF
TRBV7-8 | CASSSDPGVGYNEQFF
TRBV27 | CASSFAGANQPQHF
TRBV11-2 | CASRGTSGNTIYF
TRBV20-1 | CSARDLGGPPSYGYTF
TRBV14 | CASSQVGGHNEQFF
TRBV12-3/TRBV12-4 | CASSLAGASGELFF
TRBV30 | CAWSGPGHVGANVLTF